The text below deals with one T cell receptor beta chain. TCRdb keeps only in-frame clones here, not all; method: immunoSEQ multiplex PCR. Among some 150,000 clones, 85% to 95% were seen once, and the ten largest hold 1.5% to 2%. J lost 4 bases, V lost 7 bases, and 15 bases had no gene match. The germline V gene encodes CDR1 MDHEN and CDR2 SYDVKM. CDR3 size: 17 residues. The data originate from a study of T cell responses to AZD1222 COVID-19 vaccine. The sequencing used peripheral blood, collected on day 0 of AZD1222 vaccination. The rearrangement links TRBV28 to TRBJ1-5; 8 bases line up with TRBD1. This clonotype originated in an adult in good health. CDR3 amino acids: CASTLFSRTGRNQPQHF. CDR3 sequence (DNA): TGTGCCAGCACCTTATTTTCAAGGACAGGGCGGAATCAGCCCCAGCATTTT.